This TCR beta chain derives from a study of T cell changes during pregnancy in multiple sclerosis. V was pared by 3 bases and J by 5 bases, with 8 bases between. This CDR3 has 13 residues. Germline loops: CDR1 KGHSH, CDR2 LQKENI. Generated by immunoSEQ multiplex PCR, the TCRdb table keeps only in-frame clones and is missing some. The sample consists of roughly 88,000 clones, roughly 90% of them appearing once. The sample was peripheral blood, taken in the first trimester of pregnancy. The gene calls are TRBV18 and TRBJ2-1; the D gene is possibly TRBD2 (5 bases). This TCR was recovered from a female donor with multiple sclerosis, enrolled in a pregnancy study. The CDR3 sequence: CASSPWEHNEQFF. The CDR3 DNA is TGTGCCAGCTCACCCTGGGAGCACAATGAGCAGTTCTTC.